This T cell receptor (beta chain) was recovered during a study of blood T cell repertoires in COVID-19 (dated by TCRdb to between 2020 and 2021). General notes on the study: Samples covering the acute and convalescent phases of COVID-19 were provided by collaborators in the United States, Italy and Spain. The material from the prospective study consisted of cDNA or gDNA derived from T cells, B-cell-depleted T cells, or PBMCs. Deeply sampled blood TCRbeta repertoires from subjects exposed to, actively infected with, or recovered from COVID-19 were included in the dataset. The repertoires were released in a freely available public database intended as a resource for research on the immune response to SARS-CoV-2. The samples were drawn from the first 160 participants of the ongoing ImmuneRACE study and from under 1,500 subjects provided by 6 global collaborators. The sample metadata nearly always contained a de-identified subject ID, COVID-19 status, age in years and sex. HLA class I and class II types, where available, came from metadata supplied by the sample provider rather than from assay-based typing.

Another Seattle source contributed samples from volunteer blood donors who had recovered from COVID-19. The collaborating institutions used their own protocols to collect whole blood in K2EDTA tubes. For TCRbeta analysis, collaborators shipped samples as frozen whole blood, isolated PBMCs, or DNA extracted from either of those sample types. Clipping removes 1 base from V and 3 bases from J, with 4 as the unmatched junction base count. The CDR3 measures 15 amino acids from cysteine to phenylalanine. The retained sequence is limited to the CDR3, 45 bases, with the frame set at the first base. Taken from the germline V gene, the CDR1 and CDR2 loops are KGHSH and LQKENI. The immunoSEQ Assay, a bias-controlled multiplex PCR, was used to amplify TCRbeta CDR3 regions from genomic DNA. Per the authors' processing: The number of nucleated cells in each sample was estimated by amplification of reference gene primers within the assay. Sequence reads were collapsed and filtered to measure the absolute abundance of every unique TCRbeta CDR3 rearrangement. For each sample, productive Simpson clonality was calculated as the square root of Simpson's diversity index across productive rearrangements. TCRdb obtained this table from immuneACCESS and retained in-frame rearrangements with V and J assigned. These tables miss some clones; where compared with another copy, unresolved V genes account for less than half of the shortfall, and the remainder is unexplained. V, J and clone size derive from that table, while D and trimming were established from the DNA sequence. This sample lists around 250,000 clones; about four fifths were detected once. The ten biggest clones cover about 1.5% of the sample.

In regard to this clone: The clone's antigen remains unknown. Per-nucleotide qualities are absent, and no much larger clonotype sits a single base away.

Results and caveats for the whole study, not just this receptor: The amount of clinical and demographic metadata varied by source and participant and was provided uncurated.

Sequenced input: peripheral blood. The TCR comes from a woman aged 40 to 50 who had recovered from COVID-19. The V gene is TRBV18 and the J gene is TRBJ1-1, with 8 bases aligning to TRBD1. The DNA sequence is TGTGCCAGCTCACCACGCCAGGGGGCAGACACTGAAGCTTTCTTT. Protein translation: CASSPRQGADTEAFF. Supplemented by the reference TRBV18 and TRBJ1-1 proteins around the CDR3, the complete variable domain is NAGVMQNPRHLVRRRGQEARLRCSPMKGHSHVYWYRQLPEEGLKFMVYLQKENIIDESGMPKERFSAEFPKEGPSILRIQQVVRGDSAAYFCASSPRQGADTEAFFGQGTRLTVV.